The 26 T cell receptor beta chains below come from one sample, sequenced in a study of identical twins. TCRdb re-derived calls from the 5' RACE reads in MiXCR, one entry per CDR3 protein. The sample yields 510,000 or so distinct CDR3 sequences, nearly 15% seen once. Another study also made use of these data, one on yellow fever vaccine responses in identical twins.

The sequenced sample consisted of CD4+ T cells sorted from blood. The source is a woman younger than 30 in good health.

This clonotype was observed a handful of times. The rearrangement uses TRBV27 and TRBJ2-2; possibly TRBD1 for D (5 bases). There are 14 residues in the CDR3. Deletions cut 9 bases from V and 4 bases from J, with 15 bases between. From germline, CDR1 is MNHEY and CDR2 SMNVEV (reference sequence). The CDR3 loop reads CASRRRQSTGELFF. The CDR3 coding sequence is TGTGCCAGTCGCCGGAGACAGAGCACCGGGGAGCTGTTTTTT.

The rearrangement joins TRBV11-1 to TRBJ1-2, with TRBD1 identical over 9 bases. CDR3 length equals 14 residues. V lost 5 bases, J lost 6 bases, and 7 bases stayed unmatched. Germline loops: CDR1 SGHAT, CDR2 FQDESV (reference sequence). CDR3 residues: CASSLRRTGDGYTF. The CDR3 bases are TGTGCCAGCAGCCTCCGTAGGACAGGGGATGGCTACACCTTC.

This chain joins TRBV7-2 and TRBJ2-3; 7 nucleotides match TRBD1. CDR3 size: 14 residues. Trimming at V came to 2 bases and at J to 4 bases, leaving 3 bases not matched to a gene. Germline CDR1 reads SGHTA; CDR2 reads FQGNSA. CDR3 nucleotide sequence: TGTGCCAGCAGCTTATACAGGGGACCAGATACGCAGTATTTT. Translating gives CASSLYRGPDTQYF.

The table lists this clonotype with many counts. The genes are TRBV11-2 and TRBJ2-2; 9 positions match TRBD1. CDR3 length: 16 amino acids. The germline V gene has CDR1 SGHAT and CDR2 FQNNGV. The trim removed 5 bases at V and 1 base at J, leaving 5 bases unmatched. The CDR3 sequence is CASSQGQGMNTGELFF. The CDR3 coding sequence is TGTGCCAGCAGCCAGGGACAGGGAATGAACACCGGGGAGCTGTTTTTT. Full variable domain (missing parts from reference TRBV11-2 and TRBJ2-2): EAGVAQSPRYKIIEKRQSVAFWCNPISGHATLYWYQQILGQGPKLLIQFQNNGVVDDSQLPKDRFSAERLKGVDSTLKIQPAKLEDSAVYLCASSQGQGMNTGELFFGEGSRLTVL.

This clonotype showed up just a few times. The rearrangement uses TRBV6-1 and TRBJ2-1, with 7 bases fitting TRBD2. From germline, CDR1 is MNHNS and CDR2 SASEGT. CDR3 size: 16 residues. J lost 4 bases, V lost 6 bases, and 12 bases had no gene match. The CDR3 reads CASRITAAGVYNEQFF. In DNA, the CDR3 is TGTGCCAGCAGGATCACCGCTGCGGGAGTGTACAATGAGCAGTTCTTC.

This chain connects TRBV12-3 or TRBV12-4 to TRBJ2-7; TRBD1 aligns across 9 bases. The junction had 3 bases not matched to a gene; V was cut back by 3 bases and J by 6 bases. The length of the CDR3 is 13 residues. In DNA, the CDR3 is TGTGCCAGCAGTTTGGGGACAGGGATCGAGCAGTACTTC. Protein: CASSLGTGIEQYF.

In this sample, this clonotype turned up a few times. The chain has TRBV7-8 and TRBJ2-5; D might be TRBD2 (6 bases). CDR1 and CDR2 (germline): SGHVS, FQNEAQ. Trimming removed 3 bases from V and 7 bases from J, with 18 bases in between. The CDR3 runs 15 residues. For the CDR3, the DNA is TGTGCCAGCAGCTTCACCCCTAGCGTAGATGGGACCCAGTACTTC. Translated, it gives CASSFTPSVDGTQYF.

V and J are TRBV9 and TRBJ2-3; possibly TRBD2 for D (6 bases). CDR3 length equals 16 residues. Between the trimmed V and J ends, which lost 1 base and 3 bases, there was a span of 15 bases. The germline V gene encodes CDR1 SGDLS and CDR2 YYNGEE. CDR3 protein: CASSVSHSGGTDTQYF. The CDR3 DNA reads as TGTGCCAGCAGCGTATCGCATAGCGGCGGGACAGATACGCAGTATTTT.

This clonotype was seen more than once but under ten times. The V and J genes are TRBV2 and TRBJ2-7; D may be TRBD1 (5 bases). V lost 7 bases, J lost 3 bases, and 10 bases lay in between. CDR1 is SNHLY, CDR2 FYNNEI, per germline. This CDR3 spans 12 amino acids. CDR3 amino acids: CASTPQGYEQYF. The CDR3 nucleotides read TGTGCCAGCACCCCCCAGGGCTACGAGCAGTACTTC. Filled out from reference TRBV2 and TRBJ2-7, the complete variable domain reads EPEVTQTPSHQVTQMGQEVILRCVPISNHLYFYWYRQILGQKVEFLVSFYNNEISEKSEIFDDQFSVERPDGSNFTLKIRSTKLEDSAMYFCASTPQGYEQYFGPGTRLTVT.

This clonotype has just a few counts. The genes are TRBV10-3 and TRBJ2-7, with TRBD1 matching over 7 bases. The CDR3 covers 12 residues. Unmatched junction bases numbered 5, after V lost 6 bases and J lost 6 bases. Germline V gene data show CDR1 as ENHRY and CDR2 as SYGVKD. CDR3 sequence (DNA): TGTGCCATCAGCCGGACAGGAGTCGAGCAGTACGTC. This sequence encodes CAISRTGVEQYV.

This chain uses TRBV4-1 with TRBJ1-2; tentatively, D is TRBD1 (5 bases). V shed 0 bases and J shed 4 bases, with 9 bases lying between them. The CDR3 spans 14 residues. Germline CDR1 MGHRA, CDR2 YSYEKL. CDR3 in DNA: TGCGCCAGCAGCCAAGATCGGGGCATCTATGGCTACACCTTC. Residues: CASSQDRGIYGYTF.

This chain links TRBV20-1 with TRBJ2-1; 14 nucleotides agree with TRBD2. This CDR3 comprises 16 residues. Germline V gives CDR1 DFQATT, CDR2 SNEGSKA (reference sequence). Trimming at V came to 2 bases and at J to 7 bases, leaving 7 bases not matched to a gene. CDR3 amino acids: CSARSPGTSGSNEQFF. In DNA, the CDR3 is TGCAGTGCTAGAAGCCCCGGGACTAGCGGGAGTAATGAGCAGTTCTTC.

The CDR3 DNA sequence: TGCAGTGCTAGGAAGGGTGAAGCGGGGAACACTGAAGCTTTCTTT. Protein sequence: CSARKGEAGNTEAFF. The gene calls are TRBV20-1 and TRBJ1-1; D gene ambiguous. The V gene lost 3 bases and the J gene lost 1 base, with 15 bases spanning the gap. CDR3 length equals 15 residues. The germline V gene encodes CDR1 DFQATT and CDR2 SNEGSKA (reference sequence).

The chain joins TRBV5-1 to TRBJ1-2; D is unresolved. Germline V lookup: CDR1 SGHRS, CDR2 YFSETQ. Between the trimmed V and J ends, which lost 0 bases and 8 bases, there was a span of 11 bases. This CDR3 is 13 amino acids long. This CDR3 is CASSLEGSRGYTF. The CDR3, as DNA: TGCGCCAGCAGCTTGGAAGGGTCCCGCGGCTACACCTTC.

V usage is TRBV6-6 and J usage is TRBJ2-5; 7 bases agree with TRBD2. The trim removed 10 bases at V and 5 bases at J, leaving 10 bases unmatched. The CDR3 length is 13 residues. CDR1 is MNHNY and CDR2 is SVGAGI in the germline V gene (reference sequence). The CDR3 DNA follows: TGTGCCACGAGAACGGGGGGACGCGAGACCCAGTACTTC. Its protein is CATRTGGRETQYF.

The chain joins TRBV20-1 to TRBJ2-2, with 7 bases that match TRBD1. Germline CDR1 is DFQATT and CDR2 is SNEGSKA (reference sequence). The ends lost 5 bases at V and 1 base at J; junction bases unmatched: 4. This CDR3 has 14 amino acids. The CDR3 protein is CSARDSKNTGELFF. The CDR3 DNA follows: TGCAGTGCTCGGGACAGCAAGAACACCGGGGAGCTGTTTTTT.

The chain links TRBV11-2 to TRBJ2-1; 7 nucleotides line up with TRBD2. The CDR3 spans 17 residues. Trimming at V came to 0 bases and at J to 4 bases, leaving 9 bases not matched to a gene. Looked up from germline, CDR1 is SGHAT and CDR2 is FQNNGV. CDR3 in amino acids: CASSLDASGGGYNEQFF. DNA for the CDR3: TGTGCCAGCAGCTTAGATGCTAGCGGTGGGGGATACAATGAGCAGTTCTTC. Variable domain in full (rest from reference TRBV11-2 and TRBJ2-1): EAGVAQSPRYKIIEKRQSVAFWCNPISGHATLYWYQQILGQGPKLLIQFQNNGVVDDSQLPKDRFSAERLKGVDSTLKIQPAKLEDSAVYLCASSLDASGGGYNEQFFGPGTRLTVL.

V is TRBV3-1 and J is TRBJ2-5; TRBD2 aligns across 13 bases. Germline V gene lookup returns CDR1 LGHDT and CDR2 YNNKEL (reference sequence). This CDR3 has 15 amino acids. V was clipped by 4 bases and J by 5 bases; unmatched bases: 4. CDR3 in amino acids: CASSPPGLAGETQYF. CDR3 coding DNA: TGTGCCAGCAGCCCACCGGGACTAGCGGGGGAGACCCAGTACTTC.

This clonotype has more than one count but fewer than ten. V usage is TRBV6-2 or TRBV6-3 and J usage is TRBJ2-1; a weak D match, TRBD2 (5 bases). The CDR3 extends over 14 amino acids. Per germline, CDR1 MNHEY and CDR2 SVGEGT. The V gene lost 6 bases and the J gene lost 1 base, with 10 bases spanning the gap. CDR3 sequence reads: CASRGVPSYNEQFF. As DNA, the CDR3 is TGTGCCAGCAGGGGAGTCCCTTCCTACAATGAGCAGTTCTTC.

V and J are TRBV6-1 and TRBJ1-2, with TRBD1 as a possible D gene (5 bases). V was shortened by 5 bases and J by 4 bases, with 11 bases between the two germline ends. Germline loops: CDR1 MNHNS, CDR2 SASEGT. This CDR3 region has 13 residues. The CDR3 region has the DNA TGTGCCAGCAGTAGACAGTTCACCTATGGCTACACCTTC. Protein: CASSRQFTYGYTF.

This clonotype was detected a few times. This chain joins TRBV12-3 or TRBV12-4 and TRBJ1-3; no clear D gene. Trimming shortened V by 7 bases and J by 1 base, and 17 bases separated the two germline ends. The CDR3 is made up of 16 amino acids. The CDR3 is CASNPPMVPSGNTIYF. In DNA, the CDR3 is TGTGCCAGCAATCCCCCCATGGTGCCATCTGGAAACACCATATATTTT.

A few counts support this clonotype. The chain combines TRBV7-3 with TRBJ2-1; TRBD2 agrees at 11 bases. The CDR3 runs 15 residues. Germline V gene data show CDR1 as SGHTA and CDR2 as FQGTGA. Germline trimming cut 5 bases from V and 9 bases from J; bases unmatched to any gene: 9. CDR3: CASSPTSGRVGEQFF. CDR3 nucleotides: TGTGCCAGCAGCCCCACTAGCGGGAGAGTCGGTGAGCAGTTCTTC.

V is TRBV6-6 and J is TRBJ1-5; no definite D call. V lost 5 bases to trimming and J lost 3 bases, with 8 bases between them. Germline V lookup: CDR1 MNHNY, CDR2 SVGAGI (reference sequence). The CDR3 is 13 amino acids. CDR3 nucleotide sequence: TGTGCCAGCAGTCACGTATTCAATCAGCCCCAGCATTTT. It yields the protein CASSHVFNQPQHF.

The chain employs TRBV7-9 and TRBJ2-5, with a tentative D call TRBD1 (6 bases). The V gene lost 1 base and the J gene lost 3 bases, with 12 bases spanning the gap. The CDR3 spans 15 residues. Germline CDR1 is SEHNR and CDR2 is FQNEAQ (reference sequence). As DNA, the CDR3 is TGTGCCAGCAGCTTAGGATCAGGGGCCGAAGAGACCCAGTACTTC. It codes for CASSLGSGAEETQYF.

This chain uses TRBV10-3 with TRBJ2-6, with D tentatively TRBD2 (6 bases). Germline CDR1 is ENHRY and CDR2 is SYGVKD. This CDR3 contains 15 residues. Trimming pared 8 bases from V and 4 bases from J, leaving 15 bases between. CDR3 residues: CAIGPGGTGANVLTF. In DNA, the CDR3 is TGTGCCATCGGTCCCGGGGGAACGGGGGCCAACGTCCTGACTTTC.

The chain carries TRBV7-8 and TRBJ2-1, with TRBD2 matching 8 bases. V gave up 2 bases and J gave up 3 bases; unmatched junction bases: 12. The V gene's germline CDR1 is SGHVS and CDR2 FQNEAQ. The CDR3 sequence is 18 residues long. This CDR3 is CASSLPIFRGGDYNEQFF. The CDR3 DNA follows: TGTGCCAGCAGCTTACCCATCTTCCGGGGGGGCGACTACAATGAGCAGTTCTTC.